A single sample gave rise to the 19 T cell receptor beta chains below, sequenced in a study of blood T cell repertoires in COVID-19. Method: immunoSEQ multiplex PCR; TCRdb's copy keeps in-frame clones and lacks some. The sample comprises about 120,000 clones, approximately 90% of which are singletons, and about 4.5% rests with the top ten. Sequences were obtained from peripheral blood. The receptors were gathered from a man aged 40-49 years with acute or convalescent COVID-19.

The chain joins TRBV5-8 to TRBJ2-1, with 8 bases aligning to TRBD2. Germline V gene lookup returns CDR1 SGHTS and CDR2 YDEGEE. The CDR3 sequence is 15 residues long. Unmatched junction bases numbered 4, after V lost 1 base and J lost 4 bases. CDR3 region: CASSLRGGPYNEQFF. The CDR3 region has the DNA TGTGCCAGCAGCTTGCGGGGGGGGCCTTACAATGAGCAGTTCTTC. The full variable domain, in which reference TRBV5-8 and TRBJ2-1 provide the parts outside the CDR3, is EAGVTQSPTHLIKTRGQQATLRCSPISGHTSVYWYQQALGLGLQFLLWYDEGEERNRGNFPPRFSGRQFPNYSSELNVNALELEDSALYLCASSLRGGPYNEQFFGPGTRLTVL.

This clone was detected a few times. V and J are TRBV12-5 and TRBJ2-5; TRBD2 might be the D (6 bases). The CDR3 spans 12 residues. Trimming removed 3 bases from V and 5 bases from J, with 7 bases in between. Germline V gene data show CDR1 as LGHNT and CDR2 as FRNRAP. Here the CDR3 DNA reads TGTGCTAGTGGTTTAAGCGGGGAGACCCAGTACTTC. Translation: CASGLSGETQYF.

This clone has just one count. This rearrangement joins TRBV9 to TRBJ2-3, with D tentatively TRBD2 (6 bases). The CDR3 loop spans 15 amino acids. Trimming took off 0 bases at V and 7 bases at J, with 15 bases between the two ends. CDR1 is SGDLS and CDR2 is YYNGEE in the germline V gene. CDR3 residues: CASSVVGTAPHTQYF. DNA of the CDR3: TGTGCCAGCAGCGTAGTTGGGACTGCCCCACATACGCAGTATTTT.

The V call is TRBV11-2, the J call TRBJ1-1; the D gene is possibly TRBD1 (6 bases). Germline loops: CDR1 SGHAT, CDR2 FQNNGV. The CDR3 length is 15 residues. V lost 5 bases and J lost 0, with 13 bases in between. The CDR3: CASSLMDRMNTEAFF. Written as DNA, the CDR3 is TGTGCCAGCAGCCTCATGGACAGAATGAACACTGAAGCTTTCTTT.

This clone showed up just a few times. V usage is TRBV11-2 and J usage is TRBJ1-4, with D unresolved. The CDR3 has 13 residues. The ends were cut back, 4 bases at V and 13 bases at J, with 16 bases in the middle. CDR1 SGHAT and CDR2 FQNNGV come from the germline V gene. The DNA of the CDR3 is TGTGCCAGCAGCTCCCCCCACAGCCCGCGACTGTTTTTT. It encodes CASSSPHSPRLFF.

The V call is TRBV5-1, the J call TRBJ2-5; 11 bases map to TRBD1. V lost 5 bases and J lost 4; bases outside the gene matches: 4. Germline V gene data show CDR1 as SGHRS and CDR2 as YFSETQ. The CDR3 extends over 14 amino acids. CDR3 residues: CASRVGTGGETQYF. The CDR3 DNA follows: TGCGCCAGCAGGGTGGGGACAGGGGGAGAGACCCAGTACTTC.

This sequence joins TRBV21-1 and TRBJ2-1; the D segment call TRBD2 is taken from the table without a DNA check. TRBV21-1 represents a pseudogene. The CDR3 totals 16 residues. Written as DNA, the CDR3 is TGTGCCAGCAGCGACCATTTTAGCGGGGAGTACAATGAGCAGTTCTTC. Translated: CASSDHFSGEYNEQFF.

As concerns this clone: The sample contains more than one DNA sequence encoding this CDR3. The chain's CDR3 is CASSPGQGAGQPQHF. CDR3 nucleotides: TGTGCCAGCTCTCCGGGACAGGGGGCTGGTCAGCCCCAGCATTTT. This chain joins TRBV18 and TRBJ1-5; 12 positions agree with TRBD1. The CDR3 has 15 amino acids. Germline V gene data show CDR1 as KGHSH and CDR2 as LQKENI. The ends lost 6 bases at V and 6 bases at J; junction bases unmatched: 6.

V is TRBV7-8 and J is TRBJ2-7; D may be TRBD1 (6 bases). CDR3 size: 13 residues. Germline assignment: CDR1 SGHVS and CDR2 FQNEAQ. Trimming removed 5 bases from V and 6 bases from J, with 14 bases in between. CDR3 region: CASSLAAQGEQYF. The CDR3 coding sequence is TGTGCCAGCAGCCTCGCCGCACAGGGCGAGCAGTACTTC.

J is TRBJ1-5 and V is TRBV5-8, with D possibly matching TRBD1 (6 bases). Germline V gene data show CDR1 as SGHTS and CDR2 as YDEGEE. With 4 bases removed from V and 3 bases from J, the gap between germline ends came to 14 bases. There are 15 residues in the CDR3. CDR3 amino acids: CASSVGQTANQPQHF. In DNA form, the CDR3 reads TGTGCCAGCAGCGTCGGACAGACCGCCAATCAGCCCCAGCATTTT.

The gene calls are TRBV19 and TRBJ2-7; 15 bases are a match to TRBD2. The ends lost 10 bases at V and 1 base at J; junction bases unmatched: 2. The CDR3 covers 14 residues. Germline values: CDR1 LNHDA, CDR2 SQIVND (reference sequence). The CDR3 loop reads CATGLAGGSYEQYF. The CDR3 bases are TGTGCCACAGGACTAGCGGGGGGGTCCTACGAGCAGTACTTC.

This clone was picked up one time. The chain carries TRBV30 and TRBJ1-2; 8 nucleotides match TRBD1. The CDR3 sequence is 14 residues long. CDR1 and CDR2 (germline): GTSNPN, SVGIG (reference sequence). With V trimmed by 3 bases and J by 3 bases, 6 bases remained unmatched. The CDR3 DNA follows: TGTGCCTGGAGCGCGACAGGGGAGGACTATGGCTACACCTTC. It is translated as CAWSATGEDYGYTF.

This clone showed up just a few times. J is TRBJ1-1 and V is TRBV6-4, with D maybe TRBD1 (6 bases). CDR1 MRHNA and CDR2 SNTAGT come from the germline V gene. The CDR3 has 15 residues. Trimming cost V 6 bases and J 2 bases, with 16 bases left between them. The CDR3 here is CASRRDTGRNTEAFF. The CDR3, as DNA: TGTGCCAGCAGGAGGGACACCGGACGCAACACTGAAGCTTTCTTT.

This clone came up once. This chain connects TRBV10-1 to TRBJ1-5; weak D call: TRBD1 (6 bases). CDR1 is WNHNN and CDR2 is SYGVQD in the germline V gene (reference sequence). The CDR3 covers 13 residues. Trimming shortened V by 11 bases and J by 5 bases, and 16 bases separated the two germline ends. CDR3 sequence reads: CAGPGTHYQPQHF. The DNA of the CDR3 is TGCGCCGGGCCTGGGACACATTATCAGCCCCAGCATTTT.

The J gene is TRBJ2-1, the V gene TRBV5-1; 13 bases fit TRBD2. The CDR3 has 15 residues. Germline CDR1 and CDR2: SGHRS and YFSETQ. The J segment lost 6 bases and the V segment lost 4 bases, leaving 4 bases of the junction unmatched. The CDR3 nucleotides read TGCGCCAGCAGCCCCACTAGCGGGAGGGCCAATGAGCAGTTCTTC. Translation: CASSPTSGRANEQFF.

With respect to this clone: A read error may account for a junction end that differs from germline. This rearrangement joins TRBV4-3 to TRBJ1-4; D gene unclear. Germline lookup yields CDR1 LGHNA and CDR2 YSLEER. There are 14 residues in the CDR3. CDR3 sequence: CASSQDLTTEVSLF. The CDR3 nucleotides read TGCGCCAGCAGCCAAGACCTTACGACTGAAGTCTCGCTTTTT.

The chain joins TRBV18 to TRBJ2-1; D gene unclear. The V and J ends lost 0 bases and 2 bases respectively, with 17 bases between them. The CDR3 is 18 residues long. CDR1 is KGHSH and CDR2 is LQKENI in the germline V gene. The CDR3 here is CASSPPFSKRITYNEQFF. Here the CDR3 DNA reads TGTGCCAGCTCACCACCGTTTAGCAAAAGGATTACCTACAATGAGCAGTTCTTC.

This chain uses TRBV5-1 with TRBJ2-7, with TRBD2 matching over 7 bases. V shed 3 bases, J shed 4 bases, and the junction held 16 bases outside the gene matches. Germline CDR1 reads SGHRS; CDR2 reads YFSETQ. The CDR3 contains 17 residues. Here the CDR3 reads CASSSPTTGGSRYEQYF. The CDR3, as DNA: TGCGCCAGCAGCTCGCCTACTACCGGCGGGAGTAGGTACGAGCAGTACTTC.

The chain uses TRBV3-1 (or the pseudogene TRBV3-2) and TRBJ2-3; maybe TRBD1 (6 bases). The CDR3 is made up of 15 amino acids. Germline assignment: CDR1 LGHDT and CDR2 YNNKEL (reference sequence). Trimming removed 4 bases at V and 4 bases at J, with 15 bases between. The CDR3 sequence is CASSLKYKGADTQYF. CDR3 bases: TGTGCCAGCAGCCTCAAATACAAGGGGGCAGATACGCAGTATTTT.